The 28 T cell receptor beta chains listed next were all sequenced from one sample in a study of shared T cell receptors in the human thymus. The data were produced by immunoSEQ multiplex PCR, yet TCRdb's version contains in-frame clones alone and is incomplete. The top ten hold 0.013% of the sample, which has 450,000 to 650,000 clones, around 82% seen once. Separately, the same data were catalogued under a study of human thymus T cells.

The source material was thymocytes. The receptors here all came from a boy under two years old with a congenital heart defect.

The V and J genes are TRBV6-6 and TRBJ2-1, with 8 bases aligning to TRBD1. V was pared by 5 bases and J by 0 bases, with 6 bases of the junction left unmatched. The CDR3 covers 16 residues. Germline-derived CDR1 and CDR2 are MNHNY and SVGAGI (reference sequence). The CDR3: CASSNPDRGSYNEQFF. The DNA of the CDR3 is TGTGCCAGCAGTAACCCCGACAGGGGCTCCTACAATGAGCAGTTCTTC.

The V and J genes are TRBV2 and TRBJ2-2; D call uncertain. The germline gives CDR1 SNHLY, CDR2 FYNNEI. This CDR3 contains 10 residues. The V end was cut by 8 bases, the J end by 4 bases, with 2 bases between. The CDR3 DNA is TGTGCCAGCCGCACCGGGGAGCTGTTTTTT. Its translation: CASRTGELFF.

The sample holds one count of this clone. This sequence joins TRBV28 and TRBJ2-5, with unresolved D. CDR1 and CDR2 (germline): MDHEN, SYDVKM. The CDR3 loop spans 12 amino acids. Trimming took off 4 bases at V and 5 bases at J, with 8 bases between the two ends. CDR3 in DNA: TGTGCCAGCAGTTCGGTGGTGGAGACCCAGTACTTC. It is translated as CASSSVVETQYF.

This sequence joins TRBV14 and TRBJ2-1; 10 nucleotides align to TRBD2. CDR1 is SGHDN, CDR2 FVKESK, per germline. There are 18 residues in the CDR3. V lost 1 base, J lost 2 bases, and 8 bases stayed unmatched. This CDR3 is CASSQGTSGPKAYNEQFF. CDR3 sequence (DNA): TGTGCCAGCAGCCAAGGGACTAGCGGCCCAAAGGCCTACAATGAGCAGTTCTTC.

The chain links TRBV18 to TRBJ2-7, with a weak D call TRBD2 (5 bases). Between the trimmed V and J ends, which lost 2 bases and 0 bases, there was a span of 11 bases. This CDR3 has 15 amino acids. CDR1 and CDR2 from the germline V gene are KGHSH and LQKENI. The CDR3 DNA reads TGTGCCAGCTCACCAAATGGGAGCCCCTCCTACGAGCAGTACTTC. Its protein product is CASSPNGSPSYEQYF.

Regarding this clone: Different DNA sequences within this sample yield the same CDR3. The chain recombines TRBV9 with TRBJ2-1; no clear D gene. The germline V gene has CDR1 SGDLS and CDR2 YYNGEE. The CDR3 contains 11 residues. With 1 base removed from V and 9 bases from J, the gap between germline ends came to 5 bases. The CDR3 DNA is TGTGCCAGCAGCGTAACTGGTGAGCAGTTCTTC. Residues: CASSVTGEQFF.

V is TRBV6-5 and J is TRBJ2-5; D may be TRBD2 (6 bases). This CDR3 comprises 15 residues. Trimming removed 0 bases at V and 4 bases at J, with 12 bases between. The V gene's germline CDR1 is MNHEY and CDR2 SVGAGI. The DNA for the CDR3 is TGTGCCAGCAGTTACTCTGGGGGGAAGGGAGAGACCCAGTACTTC. As protein: CASSYSGGKGETQYF.

The gene calls are TRBV27 and TRBJ1-5; D is unresolved. The V and J ends lost 5 bases and 2 bases respectively, with 16 bases between them. The CDR3 is 16 amino acids. Per germline, CDR1 MNHEY and CDR2 SMNVEV (reference sequence). For the CDR3, the DNA is TGTGCCAGCAGTCATGACCCCGGGGAGGGCAATCAGCCCCAGCATTTT. As protein: CASSHDPGEGNQPQHF.

The V gene is TRBV30, the J gene TRBJ1-3; D remains unclear. The germline V gene encodes CDR1 GTSNPN and CDR2 SVGIG (reference sequence). V lost 3 bases to trimming and J lost 4 bases, with 10 bases between them. CDR3 length: 13 amino acids. CDR3 sequence reads: CAWRREMGNTIYF. DNA for the CDR3: TGTGCCTGGAGGCGCGAGATGGGAAACACCATATATTTT.

This clone occurred a few times. The CDR3 coding sequence is TGTGCCAGCAGCACGGGACAGGATGGCTACACCTTC. This codes for CASSTGQDGYTF. The rearrangement joins TRBV5-6 to TRBJ1-2; TRBD1 matches 8 bases. The germline V gene encodes CDR1 SGHDT and CDR2 YYEEEE. The CDR3 is made up of 12 amino acids. V was pared by 4 bases and J by 6 bases, with 2 bases of the junction left unmatched.

The gene calls are TRBV5-1 and TRBJ1-1; a weak D match, TRBD1 (6 bases). Germline-derived CDR1 and CDR2 are SGHRS and YFSETQ. V dropped 2 bases and J dropped 3 bases, with 26 bases sitting between them. CDR3 length equals 19 residues. CDR3 amino acids: CASSFTHPPGDGLDTEAFF. CDR3 nucleotides: TGCGCCAGCAGCTTCACACACCCTCCAGGGGATGGTCTGGACACTGAAGCTTTCTTT.

The rearrangement links TRBV2 to TRBJ1-5; D is unclear. This CDR3 has 18 amino acids. Germline V gives CDR1 SNHLY, CDR2 FYNNEI. V dropped 5 bases and J dropped 0 bases, with 20 bases sitting between them. The CDR3 DNA reads TGTGCCAGCAGTCCTTCGGACGGCGGGCGGTATAGCAATCAGCCCCAGCATTTT. Its translation: CASSPSDGGRYSNQPQHF.

The CDR3 DNA is TGTGCCAGCAGCTTAGTCGTTAGCGGAAACATTCAGTACTTC. This codes for CASSLVVSGNIQYF. This chain links TRBV7-2 with TRBJ2-4, with D tentatively TRBD2 (6 bases). Germline CDR1 SGHTA, CDR2 FQGNSA. This CDR3 is built from 14 residues. Deletions cut 1 base from V and 6 bases from J, with 10 bases between. Using reference TRBV7-2 and TRBJ2-4 for the parts outside the CDR3, the full variable domain is GAGVSQSPSNKVTEKGKDVELRCDPISGHTALYWYRQSLGQGLEFLIYFQGNSAPDKSGLPSDRFSAERTGGSVSTLTIQRTQQEDSAVYLCASSLVVSGNIQYFGAGTRLSVL.

The rearrangement joins TRBV10-3 to TRBJ2-1, with D possibly TRBD1 on 6 matching bases. The germline V gene encodes CDR1 ENHRY and CDR2 SYGVKD. The CDR3 spans 15 residues. V was cut by 6 bases and J by 0 bases, with 12 bases left in between. CDR3 protein: CAIRATGNSYNEQFF. For the CDR3, the DNA is TGTGCCATCAGAGCGACAGGAAACTCCTACAATGAGCAGTTCTTC.

J is TRBJ2-7 and V is TRBV18, with 7 bases fitting TRBD2. Germline CDR1 and CDR2: KGHSH and LQKENI. The CDR3 has 15 amino acids. The V segment lost 2 bases and the J segment 2 bases; nucleotides outside the gene matches: 6. The CDR3: CASSPWSSGAYEQYF. CDR3 in DNA: TGTGCCAGCTCACCATGGTCTAGCGGAGCCTACGAGCAGTACTTC.

The chain links TRBV29-1 to TRBJ2-7, with D unclear. The CDR3 totals 13 residues. With 0 bases removed from V and 1 base from J, the gap between germline ends came to 7 bases. Germline lookup yields CDR1 SQVTM and CDR2 ANQGSEA. The chain's CDR3 is CSVEDRRSYEQYF. In nucleotides, the CDR3 is TGCAGCGTTGAAGATAGGCGGTCCTACGAGCAGTACTTC.

This chain connects TRBV11-3 to TRBJ2-7; 9 bases map to TRBD2. The germline CDR1 and CDR2 sequences are SGHNT and YENEEA. The CDR3 loop spans 16 amino acids. V lost 5 bases to trimming and J lost 7 bases; unmatched junction nucleotides: 15. CDR3 DNA: TGTGCCAGCAGCCGAGGCGCTAGCGGGACCCCGGGAGAGCAGTACTTC. It specifies CASSRGASGTPGEQYF.

This clone appeared a single time. CDR3 bases: TGTGCCAGCAGTTCCCATTTCGAGCAGTACTTC. Translating gives CASSSHFEQYF. V gene TRBV28 combines with J gene TRBJ2-7; D unresolved. The V and J ends lost 4 bases and 6 bases respectively, with 7 bases between them. The CDR3 has 11 amino acids. In germline, CDR1 is MDHEN, CDR2 SYDVKM.

The chain combines TRBV19 with TRBJ1-4; possibly TRBD1 for D (5 bases). Germline V CDR1 and CDR2: LNHDA, SQIVND (reference sequence). The CDR3 is made up of 14 amino acids. V was clipped by 7 bases and J by 10 bases, with 19 bases between them. For the CDR3, the DNA is TGTGCCAGTACCCTTGGGGGGTCGCCCGGAAAACTGTTTTTT. This codes for CASTLGGSPGKLFF.

The rearrangement uses TRBV19 and TRBJ2-5; TRBD1 agrees at 9 bases. V gave up 5 bases and J gave up 5 bases; unmatched junction bases: 9. This CDR3 region has 15 residues. Germline assignment: CDR1 LNHDA and CDR2 SQIVND (reference sequence). This chain's CDR3 is CASSPWDRVSETQYF. CDR3 bases: TGTGCCAGTAGTCCCTGGGACAGGGTTTCGGAGACCCAGTACTTC.

The V and J genes are TRBV11-3 and TRBJ2-2; a possible D gene is TRBD2 (6 bases). The CDR3 extends over 16 amino acids. V was clipped by 2 bases and J by 5 bases, with 15 bases between them. Per germline, CDR1 SGHNT and CDR2 YENEEA. The CDR3 DNA follows: TGTGCCAGCAGCTTAATCTACGGGAGCAGGACCGGGGAGCTGTTTTTT. This codes for CASSLIYGSRTGELFF.

This clone was found once. The genes are TRBV7-9 and TRBJ2-2; 7 bases align to TRBD2. The ends lost 5 bases at V and 4 bases at J; junction bases unmatched: 13. The CDR3 is 17 amino acids. The germline CDR1 and CDR2 sequences are SEHNR and FQNEAQ (reference sequence). This CDR3 is CASSNRVAGDSTGELFF. The CDR3 DNA sequence: TGTGCCAGCAGCAATCGGGTCGCGGGAGACTCCACCGGGGAGCTGTTTTTT.

Note on this clone: The same CDR3 can be traced to other DNA sequences in this sample. The chain couples TRBV11-2 to TRBJ2-5, with 10 positions matching TRBD1. The CDR3 is made up of 15 amino acids. Per the germline V gene, CDR1 is SGHAT and CDR2 is FQNNGV. V dropped 1 base and J dropped 3; count of bases not matched to a gene: 2. CDR3 in amino acids: CASSLGDRGEETQYF. Here the CDR3 DNA reads TGTGCCAGCAGCTTAGGGGACAGGGGTGAAGAGACCCAGTACTTC.

This clone was recorded only once. The chain links TRBV7-2 to TRBJ2-7; 13 bases fit TRBD2. The V gene's germline CDR1 is SGHTA and CDR2 FQGNSA. CDR3 length equals 16 residues. J gave up 6 bases and V 4 bases, and 9 bases lay outside the gene matches. CDR3 residues: CASSSQLAGGKGEQYF. CDR3 in DNA: TGTGCCAGCAGCTCCCAACTAGCGGGAGGGAAGGGCGAGCAGTACTTC.

In this sample, this clone turned up a few times. The chain has TRBV5-4 and TRBJ2-5; D is undetermined. The CDR3 is 16 amino acids. V lost 3 bases and J 1 base, leaving 16 bases between the germline ends. The V gene's germline CDR1 is SGHNT and CDR2 YYREEE (reference sequence). CDR3 in DNA: TGTGCCAGCAGCTCGGTAGAGTCTCCACCCCAAGAGACCCAGTACTTC. This encodes CASSSVESPPQETQYF.

The CDR3 loop is CAWSVTSGRTSYNEQFF. DNA for the CDR3: TGTGCCTGGAGTGTGACTAGCGGGCGTACCTCCTACAATGAGCAGTTCTTC. The chain links TRBV30 to TRBJ2-1, with 10 bases aligning to TRBD2. The length of the CDR3 is 17 residues. Germline V gene data show CDR1 as GTSNPN and CDR2 as SVGIG (reference sequence). J gave up 0 bases and V 0 bases, and 5 bases lay outside the gene matches.

This chain links TRBV30 with TRBJ2-2, with D possibly being TRBD1 (5 bases). The V and J ends lost 3 bases and 5 bases respectively, with 13 bases between them. The V gene's germline CDR1 is GTSNPN and CDR2 SVGIG (reference sequence). The CDR3 runs 14 residues. CDR3 region: CAWSEHRHTGELFF. In DNA, the CDR3 is TGTGCCTGGAGCGAGCACAGGCATACCGGGGAGCTGTTTTTT.

The CDR3 nucleotides read TGTGCCAGCAGCCAAGATCTCGGAACTAGCGGGAGTCCCTACAATGAGCAGTTCTTC. It yields the protein CASSQDLGTSGSPYNEQFF. The rearrangement uses TRBV4-2 and TRBJ2-1; 11 bases are shared with TRBD2. From germline, CDR1 is LGHNA and CDR2 YNFKEQ. CDR3 length: 19 amino acids. V was pared by 0 bases and J by 2 bases, with 9 bases of the junction left unmatched.